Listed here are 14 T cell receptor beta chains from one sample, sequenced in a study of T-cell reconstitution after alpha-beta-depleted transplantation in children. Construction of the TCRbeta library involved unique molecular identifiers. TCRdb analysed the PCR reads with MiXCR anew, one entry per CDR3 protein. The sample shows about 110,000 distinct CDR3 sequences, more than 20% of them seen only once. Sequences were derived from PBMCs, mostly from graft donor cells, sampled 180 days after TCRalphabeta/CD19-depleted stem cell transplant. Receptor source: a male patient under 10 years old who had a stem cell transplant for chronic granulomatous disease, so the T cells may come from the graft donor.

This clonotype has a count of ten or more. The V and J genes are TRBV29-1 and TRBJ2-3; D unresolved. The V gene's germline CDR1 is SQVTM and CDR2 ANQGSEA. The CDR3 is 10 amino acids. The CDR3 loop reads CSSVADTQYF. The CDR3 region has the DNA TGCTCTTCAGTTGCAGATACGCAGTATTTT.

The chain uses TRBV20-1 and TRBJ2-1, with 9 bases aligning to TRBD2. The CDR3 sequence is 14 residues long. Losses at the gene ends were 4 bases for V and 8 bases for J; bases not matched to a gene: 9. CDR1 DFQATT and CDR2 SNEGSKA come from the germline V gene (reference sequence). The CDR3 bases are TGCAGTGCTATGAGGCGGGGGGGCGGCTATGAGCAGTTCTTC. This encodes CSAMRRGGGYEQFF.

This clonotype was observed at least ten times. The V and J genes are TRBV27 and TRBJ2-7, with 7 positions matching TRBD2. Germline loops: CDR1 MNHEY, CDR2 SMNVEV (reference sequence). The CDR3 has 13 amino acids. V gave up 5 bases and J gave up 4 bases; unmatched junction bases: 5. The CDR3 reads CASSPGLEYEQYF. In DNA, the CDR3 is TGTGCCAGCAGTCCCGGACTAGAGTACGAGCAGTACTTC.

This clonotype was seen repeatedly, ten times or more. This CDR3 is CASSQGGVGSYNEQFF. The CDR3 region has the DNA TGCGCCAGCAGCCAAGGGGGAGTGGGAAGCTACAATGAGCAGTTCTTC. The V gene is TRBV4-3, the J gene TRBJ2-1; tentative D call: TRBD2 (5 bases). Germline CDR1 LGHNA, CDR2 YSLEER. The CDR3 is 16 residues long. V was shortened by 1 base and J by 3 bases, with 13 bases between the two germline ends.

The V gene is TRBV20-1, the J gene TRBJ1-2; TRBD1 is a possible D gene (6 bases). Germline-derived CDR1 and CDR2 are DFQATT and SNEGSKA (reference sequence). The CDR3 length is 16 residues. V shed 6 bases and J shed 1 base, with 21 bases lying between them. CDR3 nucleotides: TGCAGTGCCAAAGGGGGATGGGGGGTCGATAACTATGGCTACACCTTC. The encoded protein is CSAKGGWGVDNYGYTF.

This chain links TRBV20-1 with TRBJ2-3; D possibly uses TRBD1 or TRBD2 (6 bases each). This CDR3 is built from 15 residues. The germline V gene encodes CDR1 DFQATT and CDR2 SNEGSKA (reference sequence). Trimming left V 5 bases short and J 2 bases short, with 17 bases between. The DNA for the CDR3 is TGCAGTGCTGACTCCCTCGGGGGCATCACAGATACGCAGTATTTT. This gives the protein CSADSLGGITDTQYF.

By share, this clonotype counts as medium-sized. The CDR3 sequence: CSAIERMSGYTF. CDR3 in DNA: TGCAGTGCTATTGAAAGGATGAGTGGCTACACCTTC. This chain connects TRBV20-1 to TRBJ1-2; no reliable D call. This CDR3 region has 12 residues. Trimming shortened V by 4 bases and J by 7 bases, and 13 bases separated the two germline ends. Germline values: CDR1 DFQATT, CDR2 SNEGSKA (reference sequence).

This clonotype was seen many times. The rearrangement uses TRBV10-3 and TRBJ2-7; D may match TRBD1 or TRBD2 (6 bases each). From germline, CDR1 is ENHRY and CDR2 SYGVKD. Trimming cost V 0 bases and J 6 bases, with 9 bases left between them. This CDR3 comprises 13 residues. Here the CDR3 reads CAISESGGPEQYF. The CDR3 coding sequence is TGTGCCATCAGTGAGTCCGGGGGCCCCGAGCAGTACTTC.

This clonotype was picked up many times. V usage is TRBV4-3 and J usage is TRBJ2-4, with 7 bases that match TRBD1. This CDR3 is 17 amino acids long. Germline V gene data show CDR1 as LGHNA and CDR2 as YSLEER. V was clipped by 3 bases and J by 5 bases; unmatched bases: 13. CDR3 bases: TGCGCCAGCAGCCAGGCCGCCGACAGGGAGAAGGAAAACATTCAGTACTTC. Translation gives CASSQAADREKENIQYF.

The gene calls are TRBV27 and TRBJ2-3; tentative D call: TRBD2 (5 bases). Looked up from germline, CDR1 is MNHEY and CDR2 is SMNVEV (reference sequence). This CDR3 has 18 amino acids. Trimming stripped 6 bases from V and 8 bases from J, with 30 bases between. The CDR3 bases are TGTGCCAGCAGACTGAACGGACCCAACTCAGTCCCCGCGGGTACGCAGTATTTT. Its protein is CASRLNGPNSVPAGTQYF.

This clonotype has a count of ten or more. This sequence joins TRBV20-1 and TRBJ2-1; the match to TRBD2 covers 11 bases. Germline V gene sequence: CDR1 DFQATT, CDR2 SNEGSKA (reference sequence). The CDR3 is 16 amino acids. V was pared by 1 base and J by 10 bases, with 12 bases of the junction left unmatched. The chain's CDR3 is CSARVLAGGIPGEQFF. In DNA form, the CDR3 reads TGCAGTGCTAGAGTGCTAGCGGGGGGTATACCAGGGGAGCAGTTCTTC.

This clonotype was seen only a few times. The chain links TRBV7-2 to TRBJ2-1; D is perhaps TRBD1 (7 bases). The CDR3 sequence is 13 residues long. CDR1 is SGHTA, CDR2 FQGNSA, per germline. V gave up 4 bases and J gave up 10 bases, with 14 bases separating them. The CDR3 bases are TGTGCCAGCAGCTCAGGGGGGCCCCGGGAGCAGTTCTTC. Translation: CASSSGGPREQFF.

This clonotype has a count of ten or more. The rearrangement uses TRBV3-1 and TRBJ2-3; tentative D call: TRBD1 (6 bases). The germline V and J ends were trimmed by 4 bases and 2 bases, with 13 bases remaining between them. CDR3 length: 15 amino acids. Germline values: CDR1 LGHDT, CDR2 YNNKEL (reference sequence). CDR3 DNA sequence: TGTGCCAGCAGCCGGAACCAGGGGCCCACAGATACGCAGTATTTT. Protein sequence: CASSRNQGPTDTQYF.

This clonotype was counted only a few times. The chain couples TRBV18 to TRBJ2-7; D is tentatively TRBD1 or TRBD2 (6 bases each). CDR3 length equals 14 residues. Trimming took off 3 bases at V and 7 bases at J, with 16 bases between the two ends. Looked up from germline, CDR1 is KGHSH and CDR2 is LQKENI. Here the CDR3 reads CASSPVPRGQEQYF. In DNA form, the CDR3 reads TGTGCCAGCTCACCCGTCCCCCGGGGGCAAGAGCAGTACTTC.